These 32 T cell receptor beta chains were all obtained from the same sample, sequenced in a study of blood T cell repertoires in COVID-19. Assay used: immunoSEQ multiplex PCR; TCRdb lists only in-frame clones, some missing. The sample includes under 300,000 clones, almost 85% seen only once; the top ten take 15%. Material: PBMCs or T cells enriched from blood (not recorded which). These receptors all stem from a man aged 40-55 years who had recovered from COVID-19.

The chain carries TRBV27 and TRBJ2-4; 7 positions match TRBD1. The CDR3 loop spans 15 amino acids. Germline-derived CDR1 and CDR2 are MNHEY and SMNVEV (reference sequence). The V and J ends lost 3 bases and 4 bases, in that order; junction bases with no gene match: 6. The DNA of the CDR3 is TGTGCCAGCAGTTTGCAGGGGGACCCAAAAAACATTCAGTACTTC. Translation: CASSLQGDPKNIQYF.

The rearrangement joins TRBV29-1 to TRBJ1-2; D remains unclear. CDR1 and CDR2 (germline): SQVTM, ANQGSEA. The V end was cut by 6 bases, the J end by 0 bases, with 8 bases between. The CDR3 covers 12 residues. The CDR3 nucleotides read TGCAGCGTGGTTACAGCTAACTATGGCTACACCTTC. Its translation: CSVVTANYGYTF.

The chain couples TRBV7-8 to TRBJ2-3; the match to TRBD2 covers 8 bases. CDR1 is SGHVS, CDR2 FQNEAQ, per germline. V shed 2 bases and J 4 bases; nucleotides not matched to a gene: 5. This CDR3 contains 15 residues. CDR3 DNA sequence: TGTGCCAGCAGCTTAAGGCTAGCGGGTTCAGATACGCAGTATTTT. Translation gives CASSLRLAGSDTQYF.

CDR3 in DNA: TGCGCCAGCCACGGACAGGGGAGTACTGAAGCTTTCTTT. Protein product: CASHGQGSTEAFF. The chain links TRBV5-1 to TRBJ1-1; 9 bases are a match to TRBD1. The CDR3 spans 13 residues. The germline gives CDR1 SGHRS, CDR2 YFSETQ. The V segment lost 7 bases and the J segment 5 bases; nucleotides outside the gene matches: 6.

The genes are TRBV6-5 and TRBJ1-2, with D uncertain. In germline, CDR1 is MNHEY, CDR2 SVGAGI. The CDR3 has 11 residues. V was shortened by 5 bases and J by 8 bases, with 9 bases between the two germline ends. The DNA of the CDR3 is TGTGCCAGCAGTCGGGGTGGAGGCTACACCTTC. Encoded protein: CASSRGGGYTF.

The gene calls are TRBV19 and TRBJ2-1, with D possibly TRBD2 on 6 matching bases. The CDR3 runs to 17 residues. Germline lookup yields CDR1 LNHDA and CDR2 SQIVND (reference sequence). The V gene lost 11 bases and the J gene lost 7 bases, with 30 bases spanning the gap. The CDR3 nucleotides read TGTGCCTGCGAAGGGACTCTCAACCCCGGGGTTCAGAATGAGCAGTTCTTC. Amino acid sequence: CACEGTLNPGVQNEQFF. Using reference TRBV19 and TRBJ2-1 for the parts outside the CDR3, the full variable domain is DGGITQSPKYLFRKEGQNVTLSCEQNLNHDAMYWYRQDPGQGLRLIYYSQIVNDFQKGDIAEGYSVSREKKESFPLTVTSAQKNPTAFYLCACEGTLNPGVQNEQFFGPGTRLTVL.

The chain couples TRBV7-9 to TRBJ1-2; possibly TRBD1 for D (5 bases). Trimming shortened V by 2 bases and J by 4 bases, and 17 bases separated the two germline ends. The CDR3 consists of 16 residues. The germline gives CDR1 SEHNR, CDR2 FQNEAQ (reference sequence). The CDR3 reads CASSLSSAGGSYGYTF. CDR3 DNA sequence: TGTGCCAGCAGCTTAAGTAGTGCTGGGGGGAGCTATGGCTACACCTTC.

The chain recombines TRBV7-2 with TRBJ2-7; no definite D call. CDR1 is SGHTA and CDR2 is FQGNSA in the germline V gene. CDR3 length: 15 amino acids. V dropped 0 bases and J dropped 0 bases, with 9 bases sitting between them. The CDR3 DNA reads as TGTGCCAGCAGCTTAGCGCTCGCCAGCTCCTACGAGCAGTACTTC. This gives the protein CASSLALASSYEQYF.

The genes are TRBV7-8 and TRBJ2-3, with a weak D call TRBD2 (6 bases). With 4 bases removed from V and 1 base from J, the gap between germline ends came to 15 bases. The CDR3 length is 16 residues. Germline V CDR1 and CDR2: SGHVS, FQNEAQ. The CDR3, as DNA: TGTGCCAGCAGCTCCCGGGGATGGAGGGGCACAGATACGCAGTATTTT. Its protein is CASSSRGWRGTDTQYF.

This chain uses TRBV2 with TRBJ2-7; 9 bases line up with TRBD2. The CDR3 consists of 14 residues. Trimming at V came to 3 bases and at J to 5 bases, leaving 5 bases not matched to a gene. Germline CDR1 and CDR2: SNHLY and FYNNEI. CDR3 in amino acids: CASSDSGGVHEQYF. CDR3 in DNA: TGTGCCAGCAGTGATAGCGGGGGTGTCCACGAGCAGTACTTC.

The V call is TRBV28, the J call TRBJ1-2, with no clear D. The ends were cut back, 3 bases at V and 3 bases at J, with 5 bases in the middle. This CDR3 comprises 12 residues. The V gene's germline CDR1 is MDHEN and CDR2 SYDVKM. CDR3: CASSFSHYGYTF. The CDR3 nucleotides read TGTGCCAGCAGTTTCTCTCACTATGGCTACACCTTC.

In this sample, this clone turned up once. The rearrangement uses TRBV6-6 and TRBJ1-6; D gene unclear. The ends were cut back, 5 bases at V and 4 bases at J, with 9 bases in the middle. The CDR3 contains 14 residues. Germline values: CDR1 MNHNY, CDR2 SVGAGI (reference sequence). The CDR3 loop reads CASSNPQYNSPLHF. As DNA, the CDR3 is TGTGCCAGCAGTAACCCCCAGTATAATTCACCCCTCCACTTT.

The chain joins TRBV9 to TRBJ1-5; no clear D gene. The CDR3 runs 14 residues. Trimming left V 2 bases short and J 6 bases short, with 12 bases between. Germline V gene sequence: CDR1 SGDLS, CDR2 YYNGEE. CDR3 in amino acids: CASSVTQQSQPQHF. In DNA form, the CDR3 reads TGTGCCAGCAGCGTTACACAACAGAGTCAGCCCCAGCATTTT.

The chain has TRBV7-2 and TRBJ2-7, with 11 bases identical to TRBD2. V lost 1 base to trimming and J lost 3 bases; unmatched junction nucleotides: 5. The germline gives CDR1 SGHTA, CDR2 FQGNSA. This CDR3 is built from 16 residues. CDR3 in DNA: TGTGCCAGCAGCTTAGTCGCTAGCGGGGGGTACTACGAGCAGTACTTC. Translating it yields CASSLVASGGYYEQYF.

CDR3 sequence (DNA): TGTGCCAGCAGTGAGAGCCTAGCGAGGTCCAATGAGCAGTTCTTC. This codes for CASSESLARSNEQFF. The gene calls are TRBV2 and TRBJ2-1; tentatively, D is TRBD2 (6 bases). Germline loops: CDR1 SNHLY, CDR2 FYNNEI. The CDR3 is 15 residues long. Trimming took 3 bases from V and 6 from J, leaving 15 bases between them.

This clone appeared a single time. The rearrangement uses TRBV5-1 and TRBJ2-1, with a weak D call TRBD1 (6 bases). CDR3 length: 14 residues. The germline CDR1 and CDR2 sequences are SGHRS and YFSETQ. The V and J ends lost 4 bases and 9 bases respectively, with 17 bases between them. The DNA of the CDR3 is TGCGCCAGCAGCACGGGCCGGACAGCCGCTGAGCAGTTCTTC. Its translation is CASSTGRTAAEQFF.

In DNA form, the CDR3 reads TGTGCCAGCAGCGTAGGCCCGCCGGGCTATGGCTACACCTTC. As protein: CASSVGPPGYGYTF. The chain joins TRBV9 to TRBJ1-2; D not resolved. Trimming took off 0 bases at V and 4 bases at J, with 10 bases between the two ends. This CDR3 contains 14 residues. CDR1 and CDR2 (germline): SGDLS, YYNGEE.

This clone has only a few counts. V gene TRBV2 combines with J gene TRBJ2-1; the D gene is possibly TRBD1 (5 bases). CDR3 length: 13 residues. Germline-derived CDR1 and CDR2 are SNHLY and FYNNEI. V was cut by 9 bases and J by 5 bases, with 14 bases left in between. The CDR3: CASCRDRNNEQFF. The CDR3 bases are TGTGCCAGTTGTAGAGACAGAAACAATGAGCAGTTCTTC. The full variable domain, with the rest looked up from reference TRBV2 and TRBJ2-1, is EPEVTQTPSHQVTQMGQEVILRCVPISNHLYFYWYRQILGQKVEFLVSFYNNEISEKSEIFDDQFSVERPDGSNFTLKIRSTKLEDSAMYFCASCRDRNNEQFFGPGTRLTVL.

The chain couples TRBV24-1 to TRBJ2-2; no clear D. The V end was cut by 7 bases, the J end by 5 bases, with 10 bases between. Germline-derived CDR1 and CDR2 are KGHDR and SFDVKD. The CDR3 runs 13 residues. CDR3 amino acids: CATRARTTGELFF. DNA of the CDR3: TGTGCCACCAGGGCTAGAACAACCGGGGAGCTGTTTTTT.

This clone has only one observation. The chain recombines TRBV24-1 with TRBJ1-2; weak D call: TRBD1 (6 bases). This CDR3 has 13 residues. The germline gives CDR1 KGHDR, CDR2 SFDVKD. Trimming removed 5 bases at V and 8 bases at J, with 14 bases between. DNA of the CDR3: TGTGCCACCAGTGGGACAGCGACTATGGGCTACACCTTC. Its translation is CATSGTATMGYTF.

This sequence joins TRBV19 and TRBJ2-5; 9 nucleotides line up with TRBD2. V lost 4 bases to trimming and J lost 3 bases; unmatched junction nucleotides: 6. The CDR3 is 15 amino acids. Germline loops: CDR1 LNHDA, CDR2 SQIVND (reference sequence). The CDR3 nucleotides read TGTGCCAGTAGTACGCCGGGACTAGCAGAAGAGACCCAGTACTTC. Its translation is CASSTPGLAEETQYF.

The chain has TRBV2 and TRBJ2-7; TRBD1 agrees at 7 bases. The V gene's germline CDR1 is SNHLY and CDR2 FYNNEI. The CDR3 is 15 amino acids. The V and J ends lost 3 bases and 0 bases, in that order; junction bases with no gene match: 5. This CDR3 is CASSDVRQGSYEQYF. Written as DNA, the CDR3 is TGTGCCAGCAGTGATGTTAGACAGGGCTCCTACGAGCAGTACTTC.

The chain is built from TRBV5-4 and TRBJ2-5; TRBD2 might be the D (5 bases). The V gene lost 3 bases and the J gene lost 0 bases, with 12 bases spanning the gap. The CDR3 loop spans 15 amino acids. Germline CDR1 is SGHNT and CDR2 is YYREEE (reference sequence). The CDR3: CASSSGLTDQETQYF. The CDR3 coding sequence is TGTGCCAGCAGCTCCGGACTGACGGACCAAGAGACCCAGTACTTC.

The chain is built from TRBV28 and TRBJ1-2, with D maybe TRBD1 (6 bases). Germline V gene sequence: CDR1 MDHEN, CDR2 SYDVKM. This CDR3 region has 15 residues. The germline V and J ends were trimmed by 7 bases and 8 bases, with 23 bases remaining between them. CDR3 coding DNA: TGTGCCAGCATCCTGACCTGGGACATCTCTGGCGGCTACACCTTC. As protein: CASILTWDISGGYTF.

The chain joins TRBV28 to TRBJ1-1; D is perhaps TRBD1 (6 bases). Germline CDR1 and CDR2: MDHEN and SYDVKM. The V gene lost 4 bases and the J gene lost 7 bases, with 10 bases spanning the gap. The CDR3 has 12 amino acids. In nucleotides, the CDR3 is TGTGCCAGCAGTTCACAGGGCCTTGAAGCTTTCTTT. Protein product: CASSSQGLEAFF.

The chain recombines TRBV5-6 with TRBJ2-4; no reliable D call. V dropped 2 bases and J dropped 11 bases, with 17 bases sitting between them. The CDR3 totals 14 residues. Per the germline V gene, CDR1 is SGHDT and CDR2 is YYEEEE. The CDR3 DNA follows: TGTGCCAGCAGCTTCGGTAGGAGTAATTACGTTCAGTACTTC. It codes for CASSFGRSNYVQYF.

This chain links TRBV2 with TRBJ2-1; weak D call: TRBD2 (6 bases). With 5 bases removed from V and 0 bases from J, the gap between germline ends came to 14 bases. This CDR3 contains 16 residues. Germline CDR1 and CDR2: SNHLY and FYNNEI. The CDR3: CASSFGGASSYNEQFF. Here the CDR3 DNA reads TGTGCCAGCAGTTTTGGAGGGGCCAGCTCCTACAATGAGCAGTTCTTC.

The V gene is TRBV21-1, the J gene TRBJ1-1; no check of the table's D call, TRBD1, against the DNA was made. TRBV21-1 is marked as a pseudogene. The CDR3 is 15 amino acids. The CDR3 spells CASSKVSGGSPEAFF. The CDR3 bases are TGTGCCAGCAGCAAAGTCTCAGGGGGTTCTCCTGAAGCTTTCTTT.

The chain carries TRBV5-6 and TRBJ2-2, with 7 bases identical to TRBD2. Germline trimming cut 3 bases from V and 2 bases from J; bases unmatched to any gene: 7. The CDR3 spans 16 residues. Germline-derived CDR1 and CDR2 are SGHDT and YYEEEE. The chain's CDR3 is CASSSKAGVNTGELFF. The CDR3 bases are TGTGCCAGCAGCTCCAAGGCGGGAGTAAACACCGGGGAGCTGTTTTTT.

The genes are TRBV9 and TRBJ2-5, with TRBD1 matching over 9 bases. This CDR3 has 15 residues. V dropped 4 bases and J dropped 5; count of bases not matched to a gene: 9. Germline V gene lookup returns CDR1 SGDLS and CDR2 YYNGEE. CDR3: CASSPRTGAGETQYF. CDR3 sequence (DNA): TGTGCCAGCAGCCCCCGGACAGGGGCCGGGGAGACCCAGTACTTC.

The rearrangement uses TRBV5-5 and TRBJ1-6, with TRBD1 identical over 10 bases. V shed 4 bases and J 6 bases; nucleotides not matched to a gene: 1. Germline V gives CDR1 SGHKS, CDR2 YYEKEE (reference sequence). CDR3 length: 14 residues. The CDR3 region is CASSGDRGNSPLHF. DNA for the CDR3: TGTGCCAGCAGCGGGGACAGGGGTAATTCACCCCTCCACTTT.

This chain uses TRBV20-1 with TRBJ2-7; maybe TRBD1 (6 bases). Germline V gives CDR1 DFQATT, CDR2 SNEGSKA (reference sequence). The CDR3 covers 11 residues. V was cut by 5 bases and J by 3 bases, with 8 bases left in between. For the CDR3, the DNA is TGCAGTGCTCGACAGGACTACGAGCAGTACTTC. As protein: CSARQDYEQYF.